This record covers a single T cell receptor (beta chain). The target antigen is unknown. Per the germline V gene, CDR1 is SGHRS and CDR2 is YFSETQ. This CDR3 contains 14 residues. V shed 4 bases, J shed 1 base, and the junction held 4 bases outside the gene matches. In the PCR, 60 Vbeta and 13 Jbeta primers were used. Libraries were prepared by immunoSEQ multiplex PCR; TCRdb keeps only in-frame clonotypes and omits some of them. Its listing shows 55,000 to 75,000 clones. This sample was included in a study of cytomegalovirus exposure and HLA in healthy donors. Study context: Researchers found that about four fifths of 398 genotyped donors fell within the Caucasian-associated ancestry cluster. Regarding the study as a whole: Researchers reported in a later analysis that a missense DCLRE1C variant was tied to TCR beta V- and J-gene trimming. In a later analysis, donors in an Asian-associated ancestry cluster reportedly had fewer N-insertions in productive TCRs than the cohort mean.

At collection, donors were nominally healthy, but unrecorded immune exposures were probable. This chain links TRBV5-1 with TRBJ2-5, with 7 bases lining up with TRBD1. The sequencing sample was made of PBMCs. The TCR comes from a male donor in good health and CMV-seronegative. CDR3 protein: CASSPGTAQETQYF. In DNA form, the CDR3 reads TGCGCCAGCAGCCCCGGGACAGCCCAAGAGACCCAGTACTTC.